A selection of T cell receptor beta chains follows, all from one sample in a study of identical twins. TCRdb itself ran the 5' RACE reads through MiXCR, one entry per CDR3 protein. The repertoire holds fewer than 900,000 distinct CDR3 sequences, with 20% to 25% as singletons. The sample was also linked to a second study, of T cells expressing NK-cell markers.

What was sequenced was PBMCs. The receptors here all came from a woman aged 18-35 years in good health. CDR3s include the opening cysteine and the closing phenylalanine or tryptophan. The D gene is left open where the match is weak. Only part of the rows carry a size: once, few, many, or a class if the clone is expanded.

j_call | d_call | v_call | clone_size | cdr3_aa | cdr3_nt
TRBJ2-7 | - | TRBV6-5 | many | CASRQGYEQYF | TGTGCCAGCAGGCAGGGCTACGAGCAGTACTTC
TRBJ2-7 | - | TRBV5-1 | - | CASALRRDEQYF | TGCGCCAGCGCCTTGCGCAGGGACGAGCAGTACTTC
TRBJ2-3 | - | TRBV29-1 | few | CSADQGVSTDTQYF | TGCAGCGCCGACCAGGGTGTATCCACAGATACGCAGTATTTT
TRBJ1-4 | - | TRBV10-1 | few | CASSKARNEKLFF | TGCGCCAGCAGTAAAGCAAGAAATGAAAAACTGTTTTTT
TRBJ1-1 | - | TRBV18 | few | CASSPPPLMNTEAFF | TGTGCCAGCTCACCACCCCCCCTGATGAACACTGAAGCTTTCTTT
TRBJ2-3 | - | TRBV29-1 | - | CSVEEVVLTGRTDTQYF | TGCAGCGTTGAAGAAGTCGTTTTAACAGGGAGAACAGATACGCAGTATTTT
TRBJ2-7 | - | TRBV6-2/TRBV6-3 | - | CASSYPSAGTPMFHVKQYF | TGTGCCAGCAGTTACCCTTCCGCCGGGACTCCGATGTTCCACGTGAAGCAGTACTTC
TRBJ1-5 | - | TRBV20-1 | few | CSARDPAGVSNQPQHF | TGCAGTGCTAGAGATCCGGCAGGGGTTAGCAATCAGCCCCAGCATTTT
TRBJ1-6 | - | TRBV5-1 | - | CASSFSGYNSPLHF | TGCGCCAGCAGCTTCTCAGGTTACAATTCACCCCTCCACTTT
TRBJ2-1 | - | TRBV29-1 | - | CSVDIGGGYNEQFF | TGCAGCGTTGACATCGGGGGCGGCTACAATGAGCAGTTCTTC
TRBJ2-1 | - | TRBV20-1 | few | CSAWRVYNEQFF | TGCAGTGCCTGGCGGGTCTACAATGAGCAGTTCTTC
TRBJ2-1 | TRBD1 | TRBV6-2/TRBV6-3 | few | CASKYRGSSYNEQFF | TGTGCCAGCAAATACAGGGGATCCTCCTACAATGAGCAGTTCTTC
TRBJ2-5 | TRBD1 | TRBV20-1 | few | CSAEKPGQGIETQYF | TGCAGTGCTGAAAAACCGGGACAGGGCATAGAGACCCAGTACTTC
TRBJ1-5 | - | TRBV9 | - | CASSVDSGNQPQHF | TGTGCCAGCAGCGTAGACAGTGGCAATCAGCCCCAGCATTTT
TRBJ2-5 | - | TRBV7-2 | - | CASSLVRLKETQYF | TGTGCCAGCAGCTTAGTCCGACTAAAGGAGACCCAGTACTTC
TRBJ2-1 | TRBD2 | TRBV12-3/TRBV12-4 | few | CASSPQRGGNEQFF | TGTGCCAGCAGTCCCCAGCGGGGGGGCAATGAGCAGTTCTTC
TRBJ2-1 | TRBD1 | TRBV7-8 | - | CASSWDRGPYNEQFF | TGTGCCAGCAGCTGGGACAGGGGCCCTTACAATGAGCAGTTCTTC
TRBJ2-5 | - | TRBV20-1 | few | CSPQPVVRETQYF | TGCAGTCCCCAGCCCGTCGTCAGGGAGACCCAGTACTTC
TRBJ2-1 | - | TRBV6-5 | - | CASSYDFRVNEQFF | TGTGCCAGCAGTTACGATTTCAGGGTCAATGAGCAGTTCTTC
TRBJ2-7 | - | TRBV20-1 | - | CSANRARVYEQYF | TGCAGTGCTAACCGGGCTAGGGTCTACGAGCAGTACTTC
TRBJ1-3 | TRBD1 | TRBV12-3/TRBV12-4 | few | CASSRAPGQGLGNTIYF | TGTGCCAGCAGTCGGGCTCCGGGACAGGGCCTTGGAAACACCATATATTTT
TRBJ2-5 | TRBD1 | TRBV5-5 | - | CASRTGQGASGETQYF | TGTGCCAGCAGAACGGGACAGGGGGCGTCTGGGGAGACCCAGTACTTC
TRBJ2-7 | TRBD1 | TRBV6-1 | - | CASGTGANEQYF | TGTGCCAGCGGTACAGGGGCTAACGAGCAGTACTTC
TRBJ2-2 | - | TRBV4-3 | many | CASSPPSGELFF | TGCGCCAGCAGTCCCCCGTCCGGGGAGCTGTTTTTT
TRBJ2-5 | TRBD1 | TRBV27 | few | CASSSPPGTGGETQYF | TGTGCCAGCAGTTCCCCACCCGGGACAGGAGGGGAGACCCAGTACTTC
TRBJ2-7 | - | TRBV6-1 | few | CASSERPGFSYEQYF | TGTGCCAGCAGTGAACGCCCAGGGTTCTCCTACGAGCAGTACTTC
TRBJ2-3 | TRBD2 | TRBV5-1 | many | CASSLSRTSVTDTQYF | TGCGCCAGCAGCTTGTCGCGGACTAGCGTCACAGATACGCAGTATTTT
TRBJ2-3 | - | TRBV3-1 | - | CASSLLAADTQYF | TGTGCCAGCAGCCTCCTAGCAGCTGATACGCAGTATTTT
TRBJ2-1 | TRBD2 | TRBV20-1 | few | CSASTSGSYYQFF | TGCAGTGCTAGTACTAGCGGGTCGTATTATCAGTTCTTC
TRBJ2-5 | - | TRBV5-5 | few | CASGPLDRQETQYF | TGTGCCAGCGGCCCCCTAGACAGACAAGAGACCCAGTACTTC
TRBJ2-2 | - | TRBV12-3/TRBV12-4 | - | CASLYTGELFF | TGTGCCAGCCTATATACCGGGGAGCTGTTTTTT
TRBJ2-2 | - | TRBV12-3/TRBV12-4 | - | CASSEYMSLGELFF | TGTGCCAGCAGCGAATACATGAGCCTGGGGGAGCTGTTTTTT
TRBJ2-2 | TRBD1 | TRBV5-1 | few | CASSQQGANTGELFF | TGCGCCAGCAGCCAACAGGGGGCGAACACCGGGGAGCTGTTTTTT
TRBJ2-3 | - | TRBV20-1 | few | CSSSQGLVTDTQYF | TGCAGCTCCTCTCAGGGACTTGTCACAGATACGCAGTATTTT
TRBJ2-1 | - | TRBV9 | - | CASSAKAGQRGYNEQFF | TGTGCCAGCAGCGCCAAAGCGGGTCAGAGGGGTTACAATGAGCAGTTCTTC